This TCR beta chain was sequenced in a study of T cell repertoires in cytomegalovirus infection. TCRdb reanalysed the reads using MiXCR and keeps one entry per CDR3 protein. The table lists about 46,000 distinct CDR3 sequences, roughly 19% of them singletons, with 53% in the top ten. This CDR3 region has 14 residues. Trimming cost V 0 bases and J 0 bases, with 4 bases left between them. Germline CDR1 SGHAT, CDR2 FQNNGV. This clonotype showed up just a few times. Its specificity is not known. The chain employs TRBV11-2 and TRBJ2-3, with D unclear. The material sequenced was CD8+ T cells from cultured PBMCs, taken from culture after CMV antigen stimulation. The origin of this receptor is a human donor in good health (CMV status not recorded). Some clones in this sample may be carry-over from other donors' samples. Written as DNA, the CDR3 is TGTGCCAGCAGCTTAGATCTTAGCACAGATACGCAGTATTTT. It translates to CASSLDLSTDTQYF. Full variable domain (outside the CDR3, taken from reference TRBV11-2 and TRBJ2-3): EAGVAQSPRYKIIEKRQSVAFWCNPISGHATLYWYQQILGQGPKLLIQFQNNGVVDDSQLPKDRFSAERLKGVDSTLKIQPAKLEDSAVYLCASSLDLSTDTQYFGPGTRLTVL.